This T cell receptor beta chain was sequenced in a study of Graves' ophthalmopathy and Graves' hyperthyroidism. Study in general: At the time of initial diagnosis and before any treatment, peripheral blood was collected.

V trimming: 2 bases; J trimming: 10 bases; junction bases outside the gene matches: 4. Germline-derived CDR1 and CDR2 are GTSNPN and SVGIG (reference sequence). The CDR3 contains 12 residues. All donors with ophthalmopathy were recorded as having moderate-to-severe activity, CAS ≥3, NOSPECS ≥4 and a duration under 3 months. The authors amplified TCR beta CDR3 regions from RNA transcripts. First-round RT-PCR with HTBI primers preceded a second-round multiplex PCR. MiXCR, applied by TCRdb to the multiplex PCR reads, yields one record per CDR3 protein. This table holds about 230,000 distinct CDR3 sequences, around 42% found once.

The chain is built from TRBV30 and TRBJ1-2; 10 bases match TRBD1. Sequencing was carried out using peripheral blood. The clonotype originates from an adult man with Graves' ophthalmopathy. The CDR3 DNA is TGTGCCTGGAGTTTGGGGACAGGGGACTACACCTTC. Residues: CAWSLGTGDYTF.